The rows below give T cell receptor beta chains drawn from one sample of a study of response to subunit inactivated influenza vaccine. One entry per CDR3 protein results from TCRdb running MiXCR on the RT-PCR reads. The sample gives fewer than 600,000 distinct CDR3 sequences, roughly 7.6% of which show up once; roughly 14% is in the top ten. The material was PBMCs from blood, obtained about 23 months after vaccination. These receptors all stem from a man in his fifties or sixties who received an inactivated influenza vaccine. The CDR3 runs from the conserved cysteine through the conserved F or W. D genes are given only for firm matches. Expanded clones are given a class, and other clones once, few, many or no size at all.

v_call	d_call	clone_size	j_call	cdr3_nt	cdr3_aa
TRBV27	TRBD1	.	TRBJ2-7	TGTGCCAGCAGTCACGGACAGGGGGCGGGCTACGAGCAGTACTTC	CASSHGQGAGYEQYF
TRBV11-2	.	few	TRBJ2-2	TGTGCCAGCAGGGAGGCGGAGGGGCTCGGGGAGCTGTTTTTT	CASREAEGLGELFF
TRBV29-1	.	few	TRBJ2-5	TGCAGCGCAGCGCGGGCCTCTAGGGCTGAGACCCAGTACTTC	CSAARASRAETQYF
TRBV10-1	TRBD2	few	TRBJ2-1	TGCGCCAGCTCGCTGGCGGCTAGCGGGGGAAGTGAGCAGTTCTTC	CASSLAASGGSEQFF
TRBV30	TRBD2	few	TRBJ2-7	TGTGCTATAGACGGCGGGAGCTCCTACGAGCAGTACTTC	CAIDGGSSYEQYF
TRBV5-1	.	.	TRBJ1-4	TGCGCCAGCAGCTGGAACGGGGGGGGTAATGAAAAACTGTTTTTT	CASSWNGGGNEKLFF
TRBV7-2	.	few	TRBJ2-3	TGTGCCAGCAGCCATGGACAGCGCCATAATCCAGATACGCAGTATTTT	CASSHGQRHNPDTQYF
TRBV7-9	.	.	TRBJ1-1	TGTGCCAGCAGCTTGTACAGGGATGTGAACACTGAAGCTTTCTTT	CASSLYRDVNTEAFF
TRBV4-3	.	many	TRBJ1-2	TGCGCCAGCAGCCAGACCCAGGGCCCGATATCCTATGGCTACACCTTC	CASSQTQGPISYGYTF
TRBV6-2/TRBV6-3	TRBD2	few	TRBJ2-6	TGTGCCAGCAGACTCGTCGGGGGGGCCTTTGGGGCCAACGTCCTGACTTTC	CASRLVGGAFGANVLTF
TRBV11-2	.	.	TRBJ1-2	TGTGCCAGCAGCTTAGGCAGGGTAGGGGGCTACACCTTC	CASSLGRVGGYTF
TRBV20-1	.	few	TRBJ2-7	TGCAGTGCTGCTAAGACTAGCTCCTACGAGCAGTACTTC	CSAAKTSSYEQYF
TRBV6-2/TRBV6-3	.	.	TRBJ2-7	TGTGCCAGCAATAGACCGAACTCCTACGAGCAGTACTTC	CASNRPNSYEQYF
TRBV29-1	.	many	TRBJ1-4	TGCAGCGTTGAAGTGGTCAGGGGTAATGAAAAACTGTTTTTT	CSVEVVRGNEKLFF
TRBV2	.	many	TRBJ2-1	TGTGCCACCGTACCTAGCGAACACTACAATGAGCAGTTCTTC	CATVPSEHYNEQFF
TRBV28	.	few	TRBJ2-7	TGTGCCAGCAGTCAACAGGGTGCCGAGCAGTACTTC	CASSQQGAEQYF
TRBV29-1	.	many	TRBJ2-1	TGCAGCGTTGAATACCGGGACTCCCTCTACAATGAGCAGTTCTTC	CSVEYRDSLYNEQFF
TRBV12-3/TRBV12-4	TRBD2	.	TRBJ2-3	TGTGCCAGCAGTTTATCCGGGGGGGCATTAGATACGCAGTATTTT	CASSLSGGALDTQYF
TRBV29-1	TRBD1	.	TRBJ2-3	TGCAGCGTTGAAGATCAAGGGACAGGGATGGCAGATACGCAGTATTTT	CSVEDQGTGMADTQYF
TRBV3-1	.	.	TRBJ2-7	TGTGCCAGCAGCCTCCCGGGGGCCTACGAGCAGTACTTC	CASSLPGAYEQYF
TRBV3-1	TRBD2	many	TRBJ2-3	TGTGCCAGCAGCCAAATAGTTACTAGCGGGGGAGATTTCCTACCCACAGATACGCAGTATTTT	CASSQIVTSGGDFLPTDTQYF
TRBV25-1	.	few	TRBJ2-5	TGTGCCAGCAGTGAATCCTCAGGGGTTGTTGGAGAGACCCAGTACTTC	CASSESSGVVGETQYF
TRBV7-2	TRBD2	few	TRBJ2-3	TGTGCCAGCAGCTTATCACTAGCGGGCCGTCATACGCAGTATTTT	CASSLSLAGRHTQYF
TRBV20-1	TRBD2	.	TRBJ2-5	TGCAGTGCCCAGGCACTAGCGGGGGGTACGGAGACCCAGTACTTC	CSAQALAGGTETQYF
TRBV11-2	TRBD1	few	TRBJ2-1	TGTGCCAGCAGCCCCTGGGACAGGAGGAATGAGCAGTTCTTC	CASSPWDRRNEQFF
TRBV20-1	.	.	TRBJ2-5	TGCAGTGCTAGAGATCTCAGAGACACCCGAGGTGGGACCCAGTACTTC	CSARDLRDTRGGTQYF
TRBV7-2	.	few	TRBJ1-6	TGTGCCAGCAGCTCCCGGGACCGCTCGGTCTCCCTCCACTTT	CASSSRDRSVSLHF
TRBV3-1	.	.	TRBJ2-2	TGTGCCAGCAGCCAAGTCTTCGGGGAACTTGATAGCGGGGAGCTGTTTTTT	CASSQVFGELDSGELFF
TRBV4-3	.	many	TRBJ2-1	TGCGCCAGCAGCCACGGACCCGGATACAATGAGCAGTTCTTC	CASSHGPGYNEQFF
TRBV7-9	.	.	TRBJ2-3	TGTGCCAGGGGAAAGCTTAGCGGTAACACAGATACGCAGTATTTT	CARGKLSGNTDTQYF
TRBV28	.	many	TRBJ2-2	TGTGCCAGCAGTTTTAGACGGGATACCTTCGCGAACACCGGGGAGCTGTTTTTT	CASSFRRDTFANTGELFF
TRBV28	TRBD2	many	TRBJ2-3	TGTGCCAGCAGTACAAGCGGGAGGTTCCCCACAGATACGCAGTATTTT	CASSTSGRFPTDTQYF
TRBV7-9	.	.	TRBJ2-3	TGTGCCAGCAGCAAAGTTAGCACAGATACGCAGTATTTT	CASSKVSTDTQYF
TRBV2	.	many	TRBJ2-3	TGTGCCAGCAGTGAGATACTTGAGCCCACAGATACGCAGTATTTT	CASSEILEPTDTQYF
TRBV10-3	TRBD2	.	TRBJ2-2	TGTGCCATCAGTGATAGCAGGGACTATTCCGGGGAGCTGTTTTTT	CAISDSRDYSGELFF
TRBV20-1	.	.	TRBJ2-7	TGCAGTGCTAGCGGGGGACACCTCGCCTACGAGCAGTACTTC	CSASGGHLAYEQYF
TRBV10-3	.	.	TRBJ1-2	TGTGCCATCAGTGTAAGAGAGGATGGCTACACCTTC	CAISVREDGYTF
TRBV10-3	TRBD2	.	TRBJ2-2	TGTGCCTCAAAAGGACTAGCGGGATCCGGGGAGCTGTTTTTT	CASKGLAGSGELFF
TRBV20-1	.	few	TRBJ2-7	TGCAGTGCTAGAGACGACGGCCAAATCCCCTACGAGCAGTACTTC	CSARDDGQIPYEQYF
TRBV12-3/TRBV12-4	.	many	TRBJ1-1	TGTGCCAGCAGTTCAGGGTTGGACACTGAAGCTTTCTTT	CASSSGLDTEAFF
TRBV5-8	TRBD1	few	TRBJ2-1	TGTGCCAGCAGATCCGGGACAGGTCCCTACAATGAGCAGTTCTTC	CASRSGTGPYNEQFF
TRBV7-2	TRBD1	.	TRBJ2-7	TGTGCCAGCAGCTCCTGGGACAGGGGGCTCTACGAGCAGTACTTC	CASSSWDRGLYEQYF
TRBV12-3/TRBV12-4	.	.	TRBJ1-4	TGTGCCAGCAGACCGGGCCTGGGAACTAATGAAAAACTGTTTTTT	CASRPGLGTNEKLFF
TRBV12-3/TRBV12-4	.	many	TRBJ1-4	TGTGCCAGCAGCCCTCTCGCGACAACTAATGAAAAACTGTTTTTT	CASSPLATTNEKLFF
TRBV5-1	TRBD1	many	TRBJ1-4	TGCGCCAGCAGCTGGACAGGCTTAATTAATGAAAAACTGTTTTTT	CASSWTGLINEKLFF
TRBV6-5	.	.	TRBJ1-1	TGTGCCAGCAGTTACGATAAGGGGAGGGACACTGAAGCTTTCTTT	CASSYDKGRDTEAFF